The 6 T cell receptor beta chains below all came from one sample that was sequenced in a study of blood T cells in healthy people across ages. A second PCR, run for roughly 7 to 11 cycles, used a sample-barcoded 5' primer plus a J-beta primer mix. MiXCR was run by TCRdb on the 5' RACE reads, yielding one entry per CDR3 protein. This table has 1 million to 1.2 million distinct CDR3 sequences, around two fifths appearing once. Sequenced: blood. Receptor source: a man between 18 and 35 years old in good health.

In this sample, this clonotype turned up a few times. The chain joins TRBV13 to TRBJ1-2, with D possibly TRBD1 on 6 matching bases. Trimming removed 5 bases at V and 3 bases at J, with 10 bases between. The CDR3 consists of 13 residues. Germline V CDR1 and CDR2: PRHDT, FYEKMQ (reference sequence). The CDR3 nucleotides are TGTGCCAGCAGCCTAACAGGGTACTATGGCTACACCTTC. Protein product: CASSLTGYYGYTF.

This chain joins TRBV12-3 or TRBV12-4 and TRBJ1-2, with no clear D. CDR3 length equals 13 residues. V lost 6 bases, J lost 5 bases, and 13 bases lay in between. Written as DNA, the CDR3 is TGTGCCAGCAGGAGGGCAGAAGATTATGGCTACACCTTC. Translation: CASRRAEDYGYTF.

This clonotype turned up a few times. CDR3 sequence: CASSQLWAVNTEAFF. The CDR3 DNA is TGTGCCAGCAGCCAACTGTGGGCGGTGAACACTGAAGCTTTCTTT. The chain carries TRBV6-6 and TRBJ1-1, with D uncertain. Germline CDR1 reads MNHNY; CDR2 reads SVGAGI (reference sequence). Trimming took off 6 bases at V and 0 bases at J, with 14 bases between the two ends. CDR3 length equals 15 residues.

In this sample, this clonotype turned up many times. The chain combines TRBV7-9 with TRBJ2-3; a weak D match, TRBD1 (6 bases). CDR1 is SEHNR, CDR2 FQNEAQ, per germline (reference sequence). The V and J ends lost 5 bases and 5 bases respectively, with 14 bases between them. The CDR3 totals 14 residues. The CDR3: CASSQNRDRDTQYF. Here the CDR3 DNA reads TGTGCCAGCAGCCAAAACAGGGATCGAGATACGCAGTATTTT.

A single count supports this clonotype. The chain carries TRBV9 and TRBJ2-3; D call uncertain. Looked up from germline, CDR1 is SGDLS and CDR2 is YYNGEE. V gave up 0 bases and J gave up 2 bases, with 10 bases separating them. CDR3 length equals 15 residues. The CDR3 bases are TGTGCCAGCAGCGTAGTGGGTCGAGCCACAGATACGCAGTATTTT. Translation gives CASSVVGRATDTQYF.

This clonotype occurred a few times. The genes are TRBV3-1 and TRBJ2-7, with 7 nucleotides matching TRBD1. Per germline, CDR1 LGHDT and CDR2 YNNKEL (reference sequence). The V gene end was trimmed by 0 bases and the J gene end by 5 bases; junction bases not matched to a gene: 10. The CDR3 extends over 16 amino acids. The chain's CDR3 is CASSQDLVTGINEQYF. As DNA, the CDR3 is TGTGCCAGCAGCCAAGATCTGGTGACAGGGATCAACGAGCAGTACTTC.